The source of this T cell receptor (beta chain) is a study of T-cell reconstitution after alpha-beta-depleted transplantation in children. During its preparation, the TCRbeta library received unique molecular identifiers. Using its own MiXCR run on the PCR reads, TCRdb lists one record per CDR3 protein. This table holds a few hundred thousand distinct CDR3 sequences, around 9.6% found once. J was trimmed by 4 bases and V by 2 bases; bases with no gene match: 3. In germline, CDR1 is SGHRS, CDR2 YFSETQ. The CDR3 sequence is 15 residues long. The V call is TRBV5-1, the J call TRBJ2-1; TRBD2 aligns across 10 bases. The TCR was taken from a human donor who donated a stem cell graft to a child with acute lymphoblastic leukemia. The sequencing used PBMCs from the stem cell graft donor, collected from the stem cell graft. Here the CDR3 reads CASSFPSGSYNEQFF. For the CDR3, the DNA is TGCGCCAGCAGCTTTCCTAGCGGGAGTTACAATGAGCAGTTCTTC.